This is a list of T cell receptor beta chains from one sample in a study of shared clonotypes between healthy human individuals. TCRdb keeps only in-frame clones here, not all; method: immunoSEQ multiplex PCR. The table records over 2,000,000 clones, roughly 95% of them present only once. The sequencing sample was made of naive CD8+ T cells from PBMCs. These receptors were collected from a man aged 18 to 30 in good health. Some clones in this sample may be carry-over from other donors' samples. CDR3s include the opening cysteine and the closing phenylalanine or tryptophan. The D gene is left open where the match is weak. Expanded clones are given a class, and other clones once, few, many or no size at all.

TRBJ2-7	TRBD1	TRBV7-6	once	TGTGCCAGCAGCTTATGGACAGGGAGCTCCTACGAGCAGTACTTC	CASSLWTGSSYEQYF
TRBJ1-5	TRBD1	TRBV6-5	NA	TGTGCCAGCAGTTATAACGACAGGGCGAACAATCAGCCCCAGCATTTT	CASSYNDRANNQPQHF
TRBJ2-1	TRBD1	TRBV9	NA	TGTGCCAGCAGCGCCTCCGGGACAGGGTCAAATGAGCAGTTCTTC	CASSASGTGSNEQFF
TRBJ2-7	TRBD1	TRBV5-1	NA	TGCGCCAGCAGCTCTACACCAACCGCGGGACAGGGCATTGGTTTTTCCTACGAGCAGTACTTC	CASSSTPTAGQGIGFSYEQYF
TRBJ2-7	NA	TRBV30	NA	TGTGCCTGGAGTTCAACGAGGCGGGGCTACTACGAGCAGTACTTC	CAWSSTRRGYYEQYF
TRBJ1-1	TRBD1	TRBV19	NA	TGTGCCAGTAGTCCAACGGACAGGGCATGGGAAACTGAAGCTTTCTTT	CASSPTDRAWETEAFF
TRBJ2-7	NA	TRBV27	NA	TGTGCCAGCGGCCTGAGTCTGCCTACGGGGGAGCAGTACTTC	CASGLSLPTGEQYF
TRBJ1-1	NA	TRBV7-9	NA	TGTGCCAGCAGCTTTCCCGCGGGGGTTACGGGGACTGAAGCTTTCTTT	CASSFPAGVTGTEAFF
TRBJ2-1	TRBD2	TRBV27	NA	TGTGCCAGCAGTTCGGGACTAGCGGGAGTGTATAAGTTCTTC	CASSSGLAGVYKFF
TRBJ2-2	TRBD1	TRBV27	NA	TGTGCCAGCAGTTTAAGCTCAGGGGGCCACACCGGGGAGCTGTTTTTT	CASSLSSGGHTGELFF
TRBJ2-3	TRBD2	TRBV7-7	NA	TGTGCCAGCAGCTTAGGGGCGGGAGGGCCCTCGGTAGATACGCAGTATTTT	CASSLGAGGPSVDTQYF
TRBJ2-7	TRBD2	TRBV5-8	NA	TGTGCCAGCAGCTTGGATAGCGGGAGGGCAAGGGACGAGCAGTACTTC	CASSLDSGRARDEQYF
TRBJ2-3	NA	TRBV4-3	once	TGCGCCAGCAGCCAAGATAGGGACACAGATACGCAGTATTTT	CASSQDRDTDTQYF
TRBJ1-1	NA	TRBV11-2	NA	TGTGCCAGCAGCCCACGGGCCCTGAACACTGAAGCTTTCTTT	CASSPRALNTEAFF
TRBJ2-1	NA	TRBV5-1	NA	TGCGCCAGCAGGGGTTGGTTATCGGGCGGGAACCGGGGATACAATGAGCAGTTCTTC	CASRGWLSGGNRGYNEQFF
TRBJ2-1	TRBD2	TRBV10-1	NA	TGCGCCAGCAGTGAGCGGCTAGCGGGCCCCAATGAGCAGTTCTTC	CASSERLAGPNEQFF
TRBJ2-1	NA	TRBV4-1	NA	TGCGCCAGCAGCCAAACCCCAGGACCAAGCTCCTACAATGAGCAGTTCTTC	CASSQTPGPSSYNEQFF
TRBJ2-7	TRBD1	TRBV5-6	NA	TGTGCCAGCAGCTTTACAGGGGGCGGCCCCTACGAGCAGTACTTC	CASSFTGGGPYEQYF
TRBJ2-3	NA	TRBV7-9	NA	TGTGCCAGCAGCCTAACCGTCGGTGATACGCAGTATTTT	CASSLTVGDTQYF
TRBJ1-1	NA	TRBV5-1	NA	TGCGCCAGCAGCTTCTCCGGGAATCTCGACGCTGAAGCTTTCTTT	CASSFSGNLDAEAFF
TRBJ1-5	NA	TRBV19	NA	TGTGCCAGTACCCTGAGGGATAGCAATCAGCCCCAGCATTTT	CASTLRDSNQPQHF
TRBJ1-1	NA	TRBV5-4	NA	TGTGCCAGCAGCCACGACAGGAACACTGAAGCTTTCTTT	CASSHDRNTEAFF